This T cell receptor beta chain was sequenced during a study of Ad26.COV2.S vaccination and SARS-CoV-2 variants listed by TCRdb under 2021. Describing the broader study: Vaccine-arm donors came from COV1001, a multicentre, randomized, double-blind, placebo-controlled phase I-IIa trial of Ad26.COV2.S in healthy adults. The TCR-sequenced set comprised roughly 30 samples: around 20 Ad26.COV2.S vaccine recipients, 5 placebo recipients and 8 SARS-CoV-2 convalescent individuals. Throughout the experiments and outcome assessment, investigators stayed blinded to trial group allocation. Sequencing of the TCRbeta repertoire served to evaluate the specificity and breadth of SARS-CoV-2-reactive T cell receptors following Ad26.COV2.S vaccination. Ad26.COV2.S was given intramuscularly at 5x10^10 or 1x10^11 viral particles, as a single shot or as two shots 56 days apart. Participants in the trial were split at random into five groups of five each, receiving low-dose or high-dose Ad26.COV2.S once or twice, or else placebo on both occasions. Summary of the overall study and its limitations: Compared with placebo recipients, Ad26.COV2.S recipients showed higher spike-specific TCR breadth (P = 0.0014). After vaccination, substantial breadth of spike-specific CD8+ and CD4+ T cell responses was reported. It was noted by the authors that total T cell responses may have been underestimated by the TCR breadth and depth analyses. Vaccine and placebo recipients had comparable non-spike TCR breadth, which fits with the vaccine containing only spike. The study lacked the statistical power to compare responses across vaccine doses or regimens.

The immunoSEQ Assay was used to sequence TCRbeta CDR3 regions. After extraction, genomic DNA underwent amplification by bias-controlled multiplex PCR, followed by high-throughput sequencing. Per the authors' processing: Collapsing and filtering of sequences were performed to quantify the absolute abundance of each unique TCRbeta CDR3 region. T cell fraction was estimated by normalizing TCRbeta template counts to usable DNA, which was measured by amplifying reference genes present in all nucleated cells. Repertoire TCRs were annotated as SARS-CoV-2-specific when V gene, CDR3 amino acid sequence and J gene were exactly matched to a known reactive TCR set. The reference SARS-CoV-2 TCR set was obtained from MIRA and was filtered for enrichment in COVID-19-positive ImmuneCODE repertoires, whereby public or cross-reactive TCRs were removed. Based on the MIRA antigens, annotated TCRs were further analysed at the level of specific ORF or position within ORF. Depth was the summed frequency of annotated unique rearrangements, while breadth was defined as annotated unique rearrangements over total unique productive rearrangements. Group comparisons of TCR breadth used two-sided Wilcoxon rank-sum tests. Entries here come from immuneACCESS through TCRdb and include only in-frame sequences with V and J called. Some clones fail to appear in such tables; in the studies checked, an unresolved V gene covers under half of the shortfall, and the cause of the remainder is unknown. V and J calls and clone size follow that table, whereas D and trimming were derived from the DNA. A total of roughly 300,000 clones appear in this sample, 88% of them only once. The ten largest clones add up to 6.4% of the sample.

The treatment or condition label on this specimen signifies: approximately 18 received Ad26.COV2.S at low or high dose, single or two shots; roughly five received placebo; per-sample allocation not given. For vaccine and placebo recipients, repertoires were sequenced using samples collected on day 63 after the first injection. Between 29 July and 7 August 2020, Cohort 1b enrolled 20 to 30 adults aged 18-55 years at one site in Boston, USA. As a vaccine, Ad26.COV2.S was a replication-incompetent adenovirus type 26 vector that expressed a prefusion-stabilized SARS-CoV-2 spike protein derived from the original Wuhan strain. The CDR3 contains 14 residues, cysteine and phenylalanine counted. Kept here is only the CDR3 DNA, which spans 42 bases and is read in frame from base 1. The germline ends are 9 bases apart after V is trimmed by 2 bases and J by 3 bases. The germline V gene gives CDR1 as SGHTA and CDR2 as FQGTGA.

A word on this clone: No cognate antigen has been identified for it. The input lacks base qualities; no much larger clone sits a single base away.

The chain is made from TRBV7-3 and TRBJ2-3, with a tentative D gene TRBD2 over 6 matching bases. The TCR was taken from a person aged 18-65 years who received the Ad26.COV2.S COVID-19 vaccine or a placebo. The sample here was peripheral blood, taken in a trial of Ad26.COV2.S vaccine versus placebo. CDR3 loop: CASSLAGRTDTQYF. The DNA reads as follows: TGTGCCAGCAGCTTAGCGGGAAGGACAGATACGCAGTATTTT.